The 21 T cell receptor beta chains below come from one sample, sequenced in a study of identical twins' blood T cells. In TCRdb, the 5' RACE reads were re-called with MiXCR into one record per CDR3 protein. The sample consists of around 380,000 distinct CDR3 sequences, about 28% of them appearing once. The sample taken for sequencing was PBMCs. These receptors were obtained from a woman between 18 and 50 years old in good health.

This clonotype was counted a few times. The chain uses TRBV15 and TRBJ1-2; 7 nucleotides match TRBD1. With 0 bases clipped from V and 8 bases from J, the junction kept 9 bases outside the gene matches. The CDR3 runs 15 residues. Germline CDR1 is LNHNV and CDR2 is YYDKDF (reference sequence). For the CDR3, the DNA is TGTGCCACCAGCAGAGATTTGCAGGACAGGCGCGGCTACACCTTC. Amino acids: CATSRDLQDRRGYTF.

This clonotype was found a few times. CDR3 amino acids: CASSQVYGDYSEQFF. The CDR3 DNA sequence: TGTGCCAGCAGCCAAGTTTACGGGGACTATTCCGAGCAGTTCTTC. The chain links TRBV3-1 to TRBJ2-1; TRBD2 aligns across 7 bases. CDR3 length: 15 amino acids. Trimming removed 1 base from V and 10 bases from J; junction bases left unmatched: 10. Germline V CDR1 and CDR2: LGHDT, YNNKEL (reference sequence).

The V gene is TRBV15, the J gene TRBJ1-1; D remains unclear. Germline-derived CDR1 and CDR2 are LNHNV and YYDKDF (reference sequence). The CDR3 is 15 residues long. V gave up 0 bases and J gave up 0 bases, with 8 bases separating them. For the CDR3, the DNA is TGTGCCACCAGCAGAGATCGCAGCTTGAACACTGAAGCTTTCTTT. This translates into CATSRDRSLNTEAFF.

The gene calls are TRBV6-4 and TRBJ1-1; D call uncertain. The CDR3 extends over 15 amino acids. Germline V gives CDR1 MRHNA, CDR2 SNTAGT. Trimming took off 0 bases at V and 0 bases at J, with 8 bases between the two ends. The CDR3 loop reads CASSDSAGMNTEAFF. The DNA for the CDR3 is TGTGCCAGCAGTGACTCGGCGGGAATGAACACTGAAGCTTTCTTT.

This clonotype was seen ten or more times. V and J are TRBV27 and TRBJ1-1, with a possible D match to TRBD1 (5 bases). CDR1 and CDR2 (germline): MNHEY, SMNVEV (reference sequence). The CDR3 spans 12 residues. V dropped 3 bases and J dropped 8 bases, with 10 bases sitting between them. This chain's CDR3 is CASSFPRGEAFF. The CDR3 region has the DNA TGTGCCAGCAGTTTTCCTAGGGGAGAAGCTTTCTTT.

This clonotype was detected only a few times. The CDR3 nucleotides read TGTGCCGCCGGGGGGGGCTACACCTTC. This codes for CAAGGGYTF. The chain links TRBV10-3 to TRBJ1-2, with TRBD1 as a possible D gene (5 bases). Germline V lookup: CDR1 ENHRY, CDR2 SYGVKD. The V gene lost 11 bases and the J gene lost 8 bases, with 9 bases spanning the gap. This CDR3 has 9 residues.

This clonotype appeared a few times. V is TRBV7-9 and J is TRBJ1-2; D perhaps matches TRBD1 (6 bases). The V end was cut by 5 bases, the J end by 4 bases, with 14 bases between. CDR3 length equals 14 residues. Germline-derived CDR1 and CDR2 are SEHNR and FQNEAQ (reference sequence). The DNA of the CDR3 is TGTGCCAGCAGCCGATCGGGACACCTCTATGGCTACACCTTC. This translates into CASSRSGHLYGYTF.

This clonotype was counted a few times. This chain joins TRBV7-2 and TRBJ2-7; 8 nucleotides align to TRBD1. The CDR3 covers 15 residues. Trimming at V came to 3 bases and at J to 2 bases, leaving 6 bases not matched to a gene. The germline V gene has CDR1 SGHTA and CDR2 FQGNSA. The CDR3 protein is CASSFGTGQTYEQYF. CDR3 sequence (DNA): TGTGCCAGCAGCTTTGGGACAGGACAAACCTACGAGCAGTACTTC.

DNA of the CDR3: TGTGCCAGTGGATGGACTAGCGGGATCGAGCAGTACTTC. Translating it yields CASGWTSGIEQYF. This rearrangement joins TRBV6-2 or TRBV6-3 to TRBJ2-7; 12 positions agree with TRBD2. Germline values: CDR1 MNHEY, CDR2 SVGEGT. V lost 9 bases, J lost 6 bases, and 6 bases stayed unmatched. The CDR3 is made up of 13 amino acids.

The rearrangement links TRBV18 to TRBJ1-2, with D hard to call. The CDR3 totals 13 residues. V was cut by 4 bases and J by 4 bases, with 10 bases left in between. Looked up from germline, CDR1 is KGHSH and CDR2 is LQKENI. CDR3: CASSQDPTYGYTF. The CDR3 DNA is TGTGCCAGCTCACAGGACCCGACCTATGGCTACACCTTC.

This clonotype was seen a handful of times. The chain couples TRBV7-9 to TRBJ1-4; D is unresolved. Trimming pared 5 bases from V and 5 bases from J, leaving 9 bases between. The length of the CDR3 is 13 residues. Looked up from germline, CDR1 is SEHNR and CDR2 is FQNEAQ (reference sequence). CDR3 in DNA: TGTGCCAGCAGCGAAGGGAAGAATGAAAAACTGTTTTTT. This gives the protein CASSEGKNEKLFF.

This clonotype was observed many times. The V gene is TRBV5-1, the J gene TRBJ1-2; 7 bases are shared with TRBD1. CDR1 SGHRS and CDR2 YFSETQ come from the germline V gene. This CDR3 region has 15 residues. The V and J ends lost 4 bases and 6 bases, in that order; junction bases with no gene match: 12. The CDR3 loop is CASSAWTGQKHGYTF. CDR3 in DNA: TGCGCCAGCAGCGCATGGACAGGTCAGAAACATGGCTACACCTTC. The whole variable domain, filled in from reference TRBV5-1 and TRBJ1-2, reads KAGVTQTPRYLIKTRGQQVTLSCSPISGHRSVSWYQQTPGQGLQFLFEYFSETQRNKGNFPGRFSGRQFSNSRSEMNVSTLELGDSALYLCASSAWTGQKHGYTFGSGTRLTVV.

The chain carries TRBV19 and TRBJ2-2; tentative D call: TRBD2 (5 bases). CDR1 LNHDA and CDR2 SQIVND come from the germline V gene (reference sequence). V lost 3 bases and J lost 9, with 8 bases in between. This CDR3 has 12 residues. CDR3 nucleotides: TGTGCCAGTAGTATTCGGGGAAGGGAGCTGTTTTTT. Encoded protein: CASSIRGRELFF.

This chain links TRBV11-2 with TRBJ2-3; no clear D. Looked up from germline, CDR1 is SGHAT and CDR2 is FQNNGV. V was clipped by 4 bases and J by 0 bases, with 17 bases between them. This CDR3 spans 17 amino acids. CDR3 sequence (DNA): TGTGCCAGCAGCTCCCTGGTCAAAACCGGAAGCACAGATACGCAGTATTTT. Translation gives CASSSLVKTGSTDTQYF.

Ten or more counts support this clonotype. The chain joins TRBV6-2 or TRBV6-3 to TRBJ2-7; D call uncertain. CDR3 length: 11 amino acids. Trimming left V 8 bases short and J 3 bases short, with 8 bases between. Germline V gene data show CDR1 as MNHEY and CDR2 as SVGEGT. Here the CDR3 reads CASGNRYEQYF. Written as DNA, the CDR3 is TGTGCCAGCGGTAATCGCTACGAGCAGTACTTC.

This clonotype has at least ten counts. V usage is TRBV29-1 and J usage is TRBJ2-3, with 11 bases fitting TRBD2. The CDR3 extends over 16 amino acids. Looked up from germline, CDR1 is SQVTM and CDR2 is ANQGSEA. Trimming took 2 bases from V and 0 from J; bases not matched to a gene: 4. Here the CDR3 DNA reads TGCAGCGTTGAACTCCGGACTAGCGGGAGCACAGATACGCAGTATTTT. Protein sequence: CSVELRTSGSTDTQYF.

This clonotype was seen only a few times. The CDR3 coding sequence is TGCAGTGCTAGACGGCAGCCTGATCAGCCCCAGCATTTT. Translated: CSARRQPDQPQHF. This chain uses TRBV20-1 with TRBJ1-5; D ambiguous. This CDR3 contains 13 residues. CDR1 and CDR2 from the germline V gene are DFQATT and SNEGSKA (reference sequence). Trimming pared 2 bases from V and 5 bases from J, leaving 10 bases between.

The chain employs TRBV5-1 and TRBJ2-5; 8 bases agree with TRBD1. This CDR3 is built from 15 residues. V was clipped by 2 bases and J by 2 bases; unmatched bases: 5. Looked up from germline, CDR1 is SGHRS and CDR2 is YFSETQ. The DNA for the CDR3 is TGCGCCAGCAGCTTCCAGACAGGGGAGCAAGAGACCCAGTACTTC. Translated, it gives CASSFQTGEQETQYF.

The chain has TRBV29-1 and TRBJ1-1, with D unclear. The CDR3 runs 15 residues. Germline V gene lookup returns CDR1 SQVTM and CDR2 ANQGSEA. V dropped 4 bases and J dropped 2 bases, with 17 bases sitting between them. CDR3 sequence: CSVGIWRARNTEAFF. The CDR3 DNA reads TGCAGCGTTGGGATTTGGAGGGCACGAAACACTGAAGCTTTCTTT.

This clonotype occurred a few times. One end of the junction fails to match germline, which may point to a read error. The genes are TRBV28 and TRBJ1-1; 9 nucleotides match TRBD1. Looked up from germline, CDR1 is MDHEN and CDR2 is SYDVKM. The CDR3 has 14 residues. The CDR3 DNA follows: TGTACCAGCAGTTTGGGGACAGGGCGGCGGCAAGCTTTCTTT. Its protein product is CTSSLGTGRRQAFF. Full variable domain (rest looked up from reference TRBV28 and TRBJ1-1): DVKVTQSSRYLVKRTGEKVFLECVQDMDHENMFWYRQDPGLGLRLIYFSYDVKMKEKGDIPEGYSVSREKKERFSLILESASTNQTSMYLCTSSLGTGRRQAFFGQGTRLTVV.

This rearrangement joins TRBV6-1 to TRBJ2-7, with D perhaps TRBD1 (6 bases). The V gene lost 2 bases and the J gene lost 0 bases, with 11 bases spanning the gap. The CDR3 totals 15 residues. Germline V lookup: CDR1 MNHNS, CDR2 SASEGT. CDR3 residues: CASSEPGQFSYEQYF. Written as DNA, the CDR3 is TGTGCCAGCAGTGAACCTGGACAGTTCTCCTACGAGCAGTACTTC.